The clone carrying this T cell receptor beta chain was counted many times. Its antigen is still unknown. A single record per CDR3 protein comes from TCRdb applying MiXCR to the 5' RACE reads. The data hold about 90,000 distinct CDR3 sequences, with approximately 9.6% observed a single time. The sample originates from a study of CD8 T cells in ankylosing spondylitis. General study findings and limits: A CD8+ phenotype characterized the disease-linked clones, which were relatively rare in peripheral blood. Made up of eight highly homologous variants, a TCR beta motif appeared characteristic of ankylosing spondylitis blood.

Germline-derived CDR1 and CDR2 are SGHRS and YFSETQ. Trimming pared 0 bases from V and 5 bases from J, leaving 8 bases between. The CDR3 has 13 residues. V usage is TRBV5-1 and J usage is TRBJ1-2; no clear D gene. The origin of this receptor is a male donor with ankylosing spondylitis. Sequenced: blood, either unsorted or a sorted T cell fraction (not recorded which). The CDR3 is CASSLDPDYGYTF. DNA for the CDR3: TGCGCCAGCAGCTTGGACCCAGATTATGGCTACACCTTC. Based on the CDR3 plus reference TRBV5-1 and TRBJ1-2, the full variable domain is KAGVTQTPRYLIKTRGQQVTLSCSPISGHRSVSWYQQTPGQGLQFLFEYFSETQRNKGNFPGRFSGRQFSNSRSEMNVSTLELGDSALYLCASSLDPDYGYTFGSGTRLTVV.